A selection of T cell receptor beta chains follows, all from one sample in a study of T cell repertoires in cytomegalovirus infection. These receptors lack a known antigen. TCRdb re-analysed the reads in MiXCR, keeping a single row per CDR3 protein. This table has 110,000 or so distinct CDR3 sequences, about 30% appearing once. The sequenced sample was CD8+ T cells from cultured PBMCs, obtained from culture after CMV antigen stimulation. These receptors were taken from a human donor in good health (CMV status not recorded). Some clones in this sample may be carry-over from other donors' samples. Both conserved end residues are part of each CDR3. Only part of the rows carry a size: once, few, many, or a class if the clone is expanded.

v_gene: TRBV7-6; len: 13; abundance: -; CDR3aa: CASTWGGPDTQYF
v_gene: TRBV5-4; len: 17; abundance: -; CDR3aa: CASSPRTDSSNTGELFF
v_gene: TRBV11-2; len: 17; abundance: many; CDR3aa: CASSLVGWGTSTGKLFF
v_gene: TRBV6-1; len: 15; abundance: few; CDR3aa: CASSEIGQGTDTQYF
v_gene: TRBV24-1; len: 17; abundance: -; CDR3aa: CATSARGLEANTGELFF
v_gene: TRBV9; len: 15; abundance: -; CDR3aa: CASSVGGGDGYEQYF
v_gene: TRBV5-4; len: 16; abundance: -; CDR3aa: CASSQVGSSLPETQYF
v_gene: TRBV6-6; len: 16; abundance: once; CDR3aa: CASSTRGQGNPAQAFF
v_gene: TRBV4-1; len: 15; abundance: -; CDR3aa: CASSLMMGGLNEQFF
v_gene: TRBV12-3/TRBV12-4; len: 16; abundance: -; CDR3aa: CASTPTSGGRLNEQFF
v_gene: TRBV6-7; len: 17; abundance: -; CDR3aa: CASSYSNAGGNTGELFF
v_gene: TRBV7-3; len: 12; abundance: -; CDR3aa: CASSLYGEKLFF
v_gene: TRBV7-2; len: 16; abundance: -; CDR3aa: CASSLGDWPSTDTQYF
v_gene: TRBV6-1; len: 12; abundance: few; CDR3aa: CASNQGAGGYTF
v_gene: TRBV2; len: 18; abundance: -; CDR3aa: CASSEGWETRDGIYGYTF
v_gene: TRBV15; len: 15; abundance: -; CDR3aa: CATSRALSSYNEQFF
v_gene: TRBV7-6; len: 15; abundance: -; CDR3aa: CASSPPGTPVSEAFF
v_gene: TRBV4-1; len: 16; abundance: -; CDR3aa: CASSLIQGGDTGELFF
v_gene: TRBV7-9; len: 13; abundance: -; CDR3aa: CASTTAGDTEAFF
v_gene: TRBV7-9; len: 16; abundance: few; CDR3aa: CASSRTSGVDDGTQYF
v_gene: TRBV7-3; len: 13; abundance: few; CDR3aa: CASSLTSGAEQYF
v_gene: TRBV7-4; len: 16; abundance: -; CDR3aa: CASTLTLQGDRETQYF
v_gene: TRBV29-1; len: 13; abundance: few; CDR3aa: CSVRGGVSTEAFF
v_gene: TRBV7-2; len: 17; abundance: many; CDR3aa: CASSLVYGVAANYGYTF
v_gene: TRBV6-5; len: 15; abundance: few; CDR3aa: CASSFAWGTNTEAFF
v_gene: TRBV6-1; len: 16; abundance: medium-sized; CDR3aa: CASSEAIGEGGYEQYF
v_gene: TRBV7-2; len: 15; abundance: many; CDR3aa: CASSLAAAGYNEQFF
v_gene: TRBV15; len: 14; abundance: -; CDR3aa: CATRIGGVYNEQFF
v_gene: TRBV7-6; len: 18; abundance: few; CDR3aa: CASSLGADTATSSYEQYF
v_gene: TRBV11-3; len: 15; abundance: -; CDR3aa: CASSWGDRGTDTQYF
v_gene: TRBV20-1; len: 16; abundance: once; CDR3aa: CSPFLPSGVVTDTQYF
v_gene: TRBV6-5; len: 15; abundance: -; CDR3aa: CASRQGQLLYYEQYF
v_gene: TRBV4-1; len: 16; abundance: -; CDR3aa: CASSHGSGGAGDTQYF
v_gene: TRBV7-9; len: 15; abundance: -; CDR3aa: CASSSWDRVTGELFF
v_gene: TRBV20-1; len: 14; abundance: -; CDR3aa: CSARSSGGDNEQFF
v_gene: TRBV12-3/TRBV12-4; len: 14; abundance: few; CDR3aa: CASSFGIPSYGYTF
v_gene: TRBV12-3/TRBV12-4; len: 13; abundance: -; CDR3aa: CASSPTGGYEQYF
v_gene: TRBV7-2; len: 15; abundance: -; CDR3aa: CASSVIGGPQETQYF
v_gene: TRBV12-3/TRBV12-4; len: 21; abundance: few; CDR3aa: CASSHRPSFRFDGGTQETQYF
v_gene: TRBV4-2; len: 15; abundance: -; CDR3aa: CASSQALASRYEQYF
v_gene: TRBV27; len: 13; abundance: few; CDR3aa: CASSLSENSPLHF
v_gene: TRBV12-3/TRBV12-4; len: 19; abundance: -; CDR3aa: CASSTNLLSGEYSTDTQYF
v_gene: TRBV12-3/TRBV12-4; len: 12; abundance: many; CDR3aa: CASSAGDYGYTF
v_gene: TRBV7-8; len: 16; abundance: -; CDR3aa: CASSLGLRDRDNEQFF
v_gene: TRBV11-3; len: 17; abundance: -; CDR3aa: CASSPKPGTQGPNEQFF
v_gene: TRBV7-9; len: 14; abundance: -; CDR3aa: CASSLGQRVNEQFF
v_gene: TRBV28; len: 15; abundance: once; CDR3aa: CASSFPGTGSYEQYF
v_gene: TRBV6-1; len: 15; abundance: -; CDR3aa: CASSERDIKYNEQFF
v_gene: TRBV6-1; len: 16; abundance: -; CDR3aa: CASSDAPGTGVEKLFF
v_gene: TRBV6-5; len: 14; abundance: -; CDR3aa: CASSYSGSTGELFF
v_gene: TRBV28; len: 14; abundance: -; CDR3aa: CASNPRAMSTEAFF
v_gene: TRBV7-8; len: 13; abundance: -; CDR3aa: CASSKDRWPEAFF
v_gene: TRBV9; len: 15; abundance: few; CDR3aa: CASSVSSGGVDTQYF
v_gene: TRBV4-3; len: 16; abundance: -; CDR3aa: CASSLASGTGYYGYTF